This record covers a single T cell receptor (beta chain). Its antigen remains unidentified. Base qualities are not at hand, and no much larger clone is one base apart. This specimen comes from a study of cytomegalovirus exposure and HLA in healthy donors (TCRdb year 2017). Broadly, across the study: An earlier analysis of about 530 of the donors reported roughly 300 Gb of sequence data and some 110 million unique TCR beta sequences obtained from approximately 180 million T cells. Roughly 300 gigabases of sequencing data and approximately 85 million unique TCR sequences were included in an early release covering about 600 HLA-typed donors. Among the approximately 400 genotyped donors, about 83% belonged to the genetic ancestry cluster associated with self-reported Caucasian donors. The study aimed to test whether signatures of past pathogen exposure could be identified by cataloging public T cell receptors. The T cell repertoires of under 750 subjects were profiled by immunosequencing and related to cytomegalovirus serostatus. In addition to the first cohort of several hundred subjects, a separate validation cohort of 120 different subjects was used. To predict cytomegalovirus infection status, the study combined high-throughput TCR immunosequencing, statistical association of individual TCRs with disease status, and machine learning. A later analysis re-examined previously published TCR beta repertoires from over 500 donors and added high-resolution HLA genotyping to investigate patterns of TCR occurrence. Rather than using new phenotypic data, the later analysis identified candidate immune exposures from TCR beta sequences and from how often those sequences occurred across donors. An earlier analysis of 500 to 650 of the donors applied high-throughput TCR beta sequencing to assess whether each TCR beta V gene segment acted as functional or pseudogenic. Donor age, sex, ethnicity and CMV serostatus were compiled alongside the repertoire data. A later genetic analysis used genome-wide SNP genotypes for about 65% of the roughly 670 donors, treating that subset as a discovery cohort. Every discovery cohort repertoire had been produced on one sequencing platform. HLA typing covered class I and class II loci at four-digit resolution. Typing coverage varied by locus: 629-630 donors for A, B, C, DRB1 and DQB1; roughly 510 for DQA1; more than 600 for DPA1; more than 450 for DPB1. Because of strong linkage in the cohort, roughly five DR-DQ haplotypes were treated as single units for association and clustering. Among 350 to 400 genotyped donors of the cohort, an average of roughly 240,000 unique TCR beta nucleotide sequences were sequenced per donor, about a sixth of them non-productive.

Library creation used the immunoSEQ multiplex PCR assay. For the multiplex PCR, a mixture combining 60 forward primers for TCR Vbeta segments and 13 reverse primers for TCR Jbeta segments was used. Amplification of the CDR3 region of rearranged TCR beta genes was performed with a multiplex PCR assay on genomic DNA. On the Illumina HiSeq System, the amplified TCR beta libraries were sequenced as 87-base-pair reads. Per the original workflow: A later analysis tallied 80 million to 95 million unique TCR beta chains across the 666 repertoires, and about 12 million of those chains were shared by two or more donors. To remove PCR and sequencing errors, raw reads were error-corrected and collapsed into unique sequences using a nearest-neighbor algorithm that merged closely related sequences. CDR3 sequences were aligned to IMGT reference sequences to assign V, D and J gene segments. For a sequence to be retained, a match of at least six nucleotides to both a V gene segment and a J gene segment was required. A rearrangement was called productive if the CDR3 had no stop codons and remained in frame with V and J, and every other rearrangement was called non-productive. Following IMGT convention, CDR3 was defined as the stretch from the second conserved V-encoded cysteine up to the conserved J-encoded phenylalanine. The earlier analysis of 550 to 650 of the donors excluded any sequence lacking an unambiguous match to a single V gene segment. In an earlier analysis of a few hundred of the donors, V segments were called functional above 56.7% productive rearrangements and were called segregating when the between-donor standard deviation exceeded 5%. To diagnose cytomegalovirus status from the catalog of TCR beta chain sequences, a statistical classification framework was built. In a later analysis, V and J genes were assigned by comparing TCR nucleotide sequences against IMGT/GENE-DB human TR gene sequences. A later analysis assigned CDR3 sequences and most-parsimonious VDJ recombination scenarios with the TCRdist pipeline. In a later analysis, each TCR beta chain was defined by its CDR3 amino acid sequence together with its V-gene family, and reads without a unique V-gene family were excluded. To address suspected cross-contamination and a sequencing artifact, a later analysis removed 550 to 750 highly shared, low-generation-probability nucleotide sequences. A later analysis calculated a clonal expansion index for each public chain from normalized within-repertoire ranks of inferred template counts. In a later analysis, generation probabilities were computed with a VDJ recombination model fitted to out-of-frame rearrangements, and the resulting probabilities were checked against IGoR. A later analysis scored TCR-TCR, TCR-HLA and TCR-CMV co-occurrence with hypergeometric tests, applying a repertoire-size bias correction to TCR pairs. False discovery rates were estimated in a later analysis by permuting HLA or CMV assignments 20 times. A later analysis grouped co-occurring TCRs with DBSCAN, adding TCRdist sequence similarity when clustering within HLA-allele-positive subsets. Repertoires with fewer than 30,000 or more than 120,000 public chains, plus five repertoires with anomalous nucleotide sharing, were excluded from co-occurrence clustering. What TCRdb holds here is the immuneACCESS table cut down to in-frame rearrangements. Part of the clones is not present; checked against another copy, under half of the missing clones reflect an unresolved V gene, and the others are unexplained. That table gives V, J and clone size, and the DNA gave D and trimming. For this sample there are approximately 100,000 clones; roughly 76% appear just once. Approximately 12% of the sample is held by the ten biggest clonotypes.

Summary of the overall study and its limitations: When HLA alleles, especially DR and DQ, strongly co-occurred, TCR associations were difficult to assign to individual alleles. In the study, around 150 TCR beta chains were listed as associated with cytomegalovirus. Presence/absence analyses assumed roughly uniform sequencing depth across donors, an assumption that may not hold. A cluster of highly shared sequence variants was judged likely to represent a technical artifact of the sequencing pipeline. In an earlier analysis of roughly 500 of the donors, most TCR beta V segments appeared in productive rearrangements about 87% or about 30% of the time, broadly matching IMGT annotations. Compared with equally common non-associated chains, HLA-associated TCR beta chains in a later analysis were more clonally expanded and had lower generation probabilities. In a later analysis, several top co-occurrence clusters were reported to appear linked to parvovirus B19, influenza, CMV and Epstein-Barr virus. Seventeen rarely observed V segments, including chromosome 9 orphons, were excluded from the earlier analysis of just under 600 of the donors because counts were too low. Linkage disequilibrium might explain the correlated functional status among segregating V segments, but an unknown experimental factor could not be excluded. This cohort had only TCR beta chains sequenced, and the lack of alpha or paired-chain data limited which features could be detected. Most CMV-associated TCR beta chains appeared to be HLA-restricted in a later analysis, and the HLA associations seemed to be driven largely by CMV exposure. Cytomegalovirus status was reported to be diagnosed by the classifier with high specificity and sensitivity in both the original and validation cohorts. A later analysis associated 15,000 to 20,000 TCR beta sequences with specific HLA alleles at a false discovery rate of 0.05. The authors suggested that the approach could potentially be extended to other disease states and immunological phenotypes. A further reported finding was that TCR beta sequences accurately predicted the HLA-A and HLA-B alleles for most subjects in the first cohort. Because some donors lacked HLA typing at each locus, the association tests relied only on the typed subset. Across donors, most TCR sequences were observed very rarely, whereas some public TCRs were present in many individuals. CMV serostatus was the only immune exposure information available for the cohort. In a later genetic analysis, fewer N-insertions in productive TCRs were reported among donors in an Asian-associated ancestry cluster than the roughly 710-donor mean. V-gene and J-gene trimming of TCR beta chains was associated with a missense DCLRE1C variant in a later genetic analysis, and the association was replicated in an independent cohort. A later analysis found that TCR association rates varied across HLA loci, with DRB1 alleles showing the most associated TCRs and HLA-C alleles the fewest. In vitro tests confirmed that a few of the cytomegalovirus-associated TCR beta chains recognize cytomegalovirus antigens.

The cohort comprised 670 or so healthy bone marrow donors. Cohort members were all nominally healthy when sampled, although unrecorded immune exposures were likely present. The donor tested CMV seropositive and was one of the 289 seropositive cohort members. Each donor provided a peripheral blood sample, and peripheral blood mononuclear cells were used for TCR beta sequencing. Genomic DNA was extracted from the blood cell samples with the Qiagen DNeasy Blood Extraction Kit. This clonotype was obtained from a woman aged 40 to 50 in good health and CMV-seropositive. Sequences were obtained from PBMCs.

The CDR3 protein is CASSPQGGLFTF. Here is the DNA: TGTGCCAGCAGTCCGCAGGGTGGGCTATTCACCTTC. This chain joins TRBV6-5 to TRBJ1-2, and TRBD1 may be the D gene, going by 5 matching bases. From the cysteine through the phenylalanine, the CDR3 covers 12 amino acids. The read is trimmed to its CDR3 DNA, 36 bases read in frame from base 1. V drops 5 bases and J drops 13 bases, leaving 17 bases in between. CDR1 and CDR2 were assigned from the germline V gene as MNHEY and SVGAGI.